This TCR beta chain was identified during a study of technical replicates of blood from several donors. Clones were sequenced by immunoSEQ multiplex PCR, and TCRdb holds only the in-frame ones, with some missing. Among 75,000 to 100,000 clones, approximately 90% were seen once, and the ten largest hold over 0.25%. CDR1 and CDR2 (germline): KGHSH, LQKENI. This CDR3 is 13 amino acids long. V was cut by 6 bases and J by 6 bases, with 14 bases left in between. The chain employs TRBV18 and TRBJ1-2; D possibly corresponds to TRBD1 (6 bases). This TCR was recovered from a human donor in good health. Sequenced input: T cells isolated from PBMCs. This CDR3 reads CASSERQDDGYTF. The DNA for the CDR3 is TGTGCCAGCTCCGAACGACAGGATGATGGCTACACCTTC.